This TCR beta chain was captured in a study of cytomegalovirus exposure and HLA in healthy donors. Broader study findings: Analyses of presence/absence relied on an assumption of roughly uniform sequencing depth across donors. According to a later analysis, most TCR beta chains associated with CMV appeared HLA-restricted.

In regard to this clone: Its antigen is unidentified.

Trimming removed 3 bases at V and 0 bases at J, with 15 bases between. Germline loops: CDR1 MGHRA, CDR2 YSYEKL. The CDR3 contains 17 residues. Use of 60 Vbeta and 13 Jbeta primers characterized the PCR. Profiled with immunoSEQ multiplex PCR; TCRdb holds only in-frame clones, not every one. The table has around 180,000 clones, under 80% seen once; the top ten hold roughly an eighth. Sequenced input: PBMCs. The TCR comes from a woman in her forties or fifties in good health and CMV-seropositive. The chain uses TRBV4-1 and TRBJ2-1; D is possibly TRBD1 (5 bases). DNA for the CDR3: TGCGCCAGCAGCCAGGTGAGACAGCTCCACTCCTACAATGAGCAGTTCTTC. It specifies CASSQVRQLHSYNEQFF.